One sample yielded the 14 T cell receptor beta chains listed below, sequenced in a study of OX40 agonist ivuxolimab in advanced cancers. Sequenced by immunoSEQ multiplex PCR; TCRdb stores in-frame clones only, minus some. The table includes approximately 60,000 clones, around 77% detected once. Here the sequenced sample was CD4+ or CD8+ T cells sorted from blood, taken in a trial of the OX40 agonist ivuxolimab. Source of these receptors: an adult with an advanced solid tumor such as melanoma, head and neck, liver or kidney cancer.

The rearrangement uses TRBV5-1 and TRBJ1-4; D is ambiguous. The germline V gene has CDR1 SGHRS and CDR2 YFSETQ. Trimming removed 0 bases at V and 4 bases at J, with 4 bases between. The CDR3 is 13 residues long. The CDR3 bases are TGCGCCAGCAGCTTGGAAAGTAATGAAAAACTGTTTTTT. The encoded protein is CASSLESNEKLFF. Filled out from reference TRBV5-1 and TRBJ1-4, the complete variable domain reads KAGVTQTPRYLIKTRGQQVTLSCSPISGHRSVSWYQQTPGQGLQFLFEYFSETQRNKGNFPGRFSGRQFSNSRSEMNVSTLELGDSALYLCASSLESNEKLFFGSGTQLSVL.

This clone turned up a few times. The chain carries TRBV28 and TRBJ1-3; no firm D call. In germline, CDR1 is MDHEN, CDR2 SYDVKM. The V end was cut by 5 bases, the J end by 6 bases, with 17 bases between. There are 15 residues in the CDR3. As DNA, the CDR3 is TGTGCCAGCAGTCCGTCGCCTGTATCGGTAAACACCATATATTTT. This translates into CASSPSPVSVNTIYF.

The chain links TRBV29-1 to TRBJ2-7; D gene unclear. CDR3 length: 13 residues. V lost 0 bases and J 6 bases, leaving 12 bases between the germline ends. Germline V gene lookup returns CDR1 SQVTM and CDR2 ANQGSEA. The CDR3 spells CSVEEGLVSEQYF. The CDR3 DNA reads as TGCAGCGTTGAAGAGGGTTTGGTATCCGAGCAGTACTTC.

The chain couples TRBV10-3 to TRBJ2-3, with 8 positions matching TRBD2. CDR3 length: 15 residues. Germline assignment: CDR1 ENHRY and CDR2 SYGVKD. J gave up 2 bases and V 6 bases, and 7 bases lay outside the gene matches. DNA for the CDR3: TGTGCCATCAGGGGAGCGGGGGCAAACACAGATACGCAGTATTTT. Translation gives CAIRGAGANTDTQYF.

The chain is built from TRBV28 and TRBJ1-2; 9 nucleotides line up with TRBD1. CDR1 and CDR2 (germline): MDHEN, SYDVKM. V lost 6 bases to trimming and J lost 2 bases; unmatched junction nucleotides: 7. The CDR3 spans 15 residues. The CDR3, as DNA: TGTGCCAGCAGGGAGGAGACAGGGGGAAACTATGGCTACACCTTC. This gives the protein CASREETGGNYGYTF.

J is TRBJ1-2 and V is TRBV18; perhaps TRBD1 as D (5 bases). This CDR3 has 15 amino acids. Between the trimmed V and J ends, which lost 3 bases and 2 bases, there was a span of 13 bases. The V gene's germline CDR1 is KGHSH and CDR2 LQKENI. The CDR3 DNA sequence: TGTGCCAGCTCACCTCAGGGTCAGTCAAACTATGGCTACACCTTC. Translation gives CASSPQGQSNYGYTF.

This chain uses TRBV5-4 with TRBJ2-5; 9 nucleotides align to TRBD2. V dropped 9 bases and J dropped 2; count of bases not matched to a gene: 14. Germline V lookup: CDR1 SGHNT, CDR2 YYREEE (reference sequence). The CDR3 extends over 16 amino acids. The CDR3 here is CATSKTSGGRQETQYF. The CDR3 nucleotides are TGTGCCACCTCCAAGACCAGCGGGGGGCGTCAAGAGACCCAGTACTTC. Full variable domain (remainder filled in from reference TRBV5-4 and TRBJ2-5): ETGVTQSPTHLIKTRGQQVTLRCSSQSGHNTVSWYQQALGQGPQFIFQYYREEENGRGNFPPRFSGLQFPNYSSELNVNALELDDSALYLCATSKTSGGRQETQYFGPGTRLLVL.

This sequence joins TRBV7-8 and TRBJ2-3; 10 positions match TRBD2. This CDR3 comprises 18 residues. The V gene end was trimmed by 5 bases and the J gene end by 4 bases; junction bases not matched to a gene: 15. Germline CDR1 and CDR2: SGHVS and FQNEAQ. The CDR3: CASSLGGGLAGVADTQYF. For the CDR3, the DNA is TGTGCCAGCAGCCTCGGAGGGGGGCTAGCGGGAGTTGCAGATACGCAGTATTTT. The variable domain in full, with the rest retrieved from reference TRBV7-8 and TRBJ2-3, is GAGVSQSPRYKVAKRGQDVALRCDPISGHVSLFWYQQALGQGPEFLTYFQNEAQLDKSGLPSDRFFAERPEGSVSTLKIQRTQQEDSAVYLCASSLGGGLAGVADTQYFGPGTRLTVL.

The chain is built from TRBV25-1 and TRBJ2-7; D gene unclear. The CDR3 runs to 15 residues. V lost 3 bases, J lost 4 bases, and 16 bases lay in between. Germline V gene lookup returns CDR1 MGHDK and CDR2 SYGVNS. CDR3 sequence: CASSDWTRQVYEQYF. In DNA, the CDR3 is TGTGCCAGCAGTGATTGGACCAGGCAGGTGTACGAGCAGTACTTC.

The V gene is TRBV30, the J gene TRBJ2-3; TRBD2 agrees at 8 bases. Germline CDR1 GTSNPN, CDR2 SVGIG (reference sequence). The CDR3 has 16 amino acids. Losses at the gene ends were 7 bases for V and 2 bases for J; bases not matched to a gene: 14. The CDR3 reads CASISGSARTTDTQYF. The CDR3 region has the DNA TGTGCCTCAATAAGCGGGAGTGCTCGTACCACAGATACGCAGTATTTT.

This clone was found a few times. This chain uses TRBV5-1 with TRBJ1-5; 9 bases are a match to TRBD1. The CDR3 spans 17 residues. Germline V gene lookup returns CDR1 SGHRS and CDR2 YFSETQ. Trimming cost V 4 bases and J 4 bases; bases outside gene matches: 12. The CDR3 DNA reads TGCGCCAGCAGCCCCGGGGCGGGGGACAGGGATAATCAGCCCCAGCATTTT. Amino acids: CASSPGAGDRDNQPQHF.

The gene calls are TRBV11-2 and TRBJ2-2; 11 bases match TRBD2. After removal of 3 bases from V and 5 bases from J, the junction contained 5 bases not matched to a gene. The CDR3 loop spans 16 amino acids. Germline V gene sequence: CDR1 SGHAT, CDR2 FQNNGV. The CDR3 bases are TGTGCCAGCAGCTTCCGACTAGCGGGGAAAACCGGGGAGCTGTTTTTT. Amino acid sequence: CASSFRLAGKTGELFF.

The chain employs TRBV4-2 and TRBJ2-4; a weak D match, TRBD2 (6 bases). V was pared by 1 base and J by 7 bases, with 17 bases between. The CDR3 is 16 residues long. Germline V CDR1 and CDR2: LGHNA, YNFKEQ. CDR3 nucleotides: TGTGCCAGCAGCCAAGTAGGGGACTCCGGGGGTAACATTCAGTACTTC. Protein: CASSQVGDSGGNIQYF.

The V gene is TRBV7-8, the J gene TRBJ1-1; 10 nucleotides line up with TRBD1. J gave up 0 bases and V 5 bases, and 6 bases lay outside the gene matches. The CDR3 has 16 residues. The germline V gene has CDR1 SGHVS and CDR2 FQNEAQ. The CDR3 is CASSLRQGAMNTEAFF. The CDR3 bases are TGTGCCAGCAGCCTGAGACAGGGGGCAATGAACACTGAAGCTTTCTTT. Full variable domain (remainder filled in from reference TRBV7-8 and TRBJ1-1): GAGVSQSPRYKVAKRGQDVALRCDPISGHVSLFWYQQALGQGPEFLTYFQNEAQLDKSGLPSDRFFAERPEGSVSTLKIQRTQQEDSAVYLCASSLRQGAMNTEAFFGQGTRLTVV.